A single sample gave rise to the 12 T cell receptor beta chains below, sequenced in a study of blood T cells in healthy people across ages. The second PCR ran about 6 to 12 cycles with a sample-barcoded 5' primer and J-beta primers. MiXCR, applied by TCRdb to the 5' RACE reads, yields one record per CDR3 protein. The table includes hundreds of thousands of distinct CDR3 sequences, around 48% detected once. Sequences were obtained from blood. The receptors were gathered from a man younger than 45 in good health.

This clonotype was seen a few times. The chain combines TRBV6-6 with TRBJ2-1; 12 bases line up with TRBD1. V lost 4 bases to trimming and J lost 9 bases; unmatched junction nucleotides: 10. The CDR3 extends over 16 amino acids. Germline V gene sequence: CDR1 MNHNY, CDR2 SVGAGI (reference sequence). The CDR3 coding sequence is TGTGCCAGCAGTTTATCACCGGGACAGGGGGCAATTGAGCAGTTCTTC. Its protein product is CASSLSPGQGAIEQFF.

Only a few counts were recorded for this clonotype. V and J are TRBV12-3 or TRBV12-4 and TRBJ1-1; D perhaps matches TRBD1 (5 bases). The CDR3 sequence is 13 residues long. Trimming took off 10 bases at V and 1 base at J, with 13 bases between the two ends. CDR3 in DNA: TGTGCCACCTTCCTAGGGGAGAACACTGAAGCTTTCTTT. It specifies CATFLGENTEAFF.

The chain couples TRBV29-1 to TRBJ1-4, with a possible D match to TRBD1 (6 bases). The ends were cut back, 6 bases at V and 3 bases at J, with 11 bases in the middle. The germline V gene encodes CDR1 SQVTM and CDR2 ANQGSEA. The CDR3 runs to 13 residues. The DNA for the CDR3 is TGCAGCGTGCAGGACAGCTCTAATGAAAAACTGTTTTTT. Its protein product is CSVQDSSNEKLFF. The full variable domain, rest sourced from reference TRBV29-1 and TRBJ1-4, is SAVISQKPSRDICQRGTSLTIQCQVDSQVTMMFWYRQQPGQSLTLIATANQGSEATYESGFVIDKFPISRPNLTFSTLTVSNMSPEDSSIYLCSVQDSSNEKLFFGSGTQLSVL.

CDR3 loop: CATSRDSQGVDTQYF. CDR3 in DNA: TGTGCCACCAGCAGAGATTCCCAGGGGGTAGATACGCAGTATTTT. V and J are TRBV15 and TRBJ2-3; 7 bases fit TRBD1. The CDR3 runs 15 residues. Germline CDR1 LNHNV, CDR2 YYDKDF (reference sequence). The V and J ends lost 0 bases and 5 bases, in that order; junction bases with no gene match: 5.

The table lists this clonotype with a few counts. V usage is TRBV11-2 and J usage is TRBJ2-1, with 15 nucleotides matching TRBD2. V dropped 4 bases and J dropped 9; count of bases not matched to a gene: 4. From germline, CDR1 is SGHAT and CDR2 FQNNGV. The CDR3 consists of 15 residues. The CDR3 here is CASSSRTSGGVEQFF. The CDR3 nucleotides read TGTGCCAGCAGCTCCAGGACTAGCGGGGGGGTTGAGCAGTTCTTC. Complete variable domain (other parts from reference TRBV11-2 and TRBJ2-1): EAGVAQSPRYKIIEKRQSVAFWCNPISGHATLYWYQQILGQGPKLLIQFQNNGVVDDSQLPKDRFSAERLKGVDSTLKIQPAKLEDSAVYLCASSSRTSGGVEQFFGPGTRLTVL.

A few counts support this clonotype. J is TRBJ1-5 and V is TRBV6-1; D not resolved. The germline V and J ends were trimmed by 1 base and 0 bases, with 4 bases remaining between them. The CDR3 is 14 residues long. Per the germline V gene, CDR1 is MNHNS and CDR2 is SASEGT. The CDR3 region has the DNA TGTGCCAGCAGTGAAGGGGATAGCAATCAGCCCCAGCATTTT. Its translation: CASSEGDSNQPQHF.

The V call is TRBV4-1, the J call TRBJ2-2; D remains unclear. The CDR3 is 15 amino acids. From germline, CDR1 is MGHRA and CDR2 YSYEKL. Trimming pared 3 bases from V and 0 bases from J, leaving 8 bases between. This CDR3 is CASSHEQTNTGELFF. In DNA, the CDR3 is TGCGCCAGCAGCCATGAACAGACGAACACCGGGGAGCTGTTTTTT.

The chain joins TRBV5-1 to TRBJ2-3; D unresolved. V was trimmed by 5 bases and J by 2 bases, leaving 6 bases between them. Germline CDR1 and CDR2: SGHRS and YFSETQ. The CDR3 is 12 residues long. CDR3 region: CASRLDTDTQYF. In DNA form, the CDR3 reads TGCGCCAGCAGGCTAGACACAGATACGCAGTATTTT.

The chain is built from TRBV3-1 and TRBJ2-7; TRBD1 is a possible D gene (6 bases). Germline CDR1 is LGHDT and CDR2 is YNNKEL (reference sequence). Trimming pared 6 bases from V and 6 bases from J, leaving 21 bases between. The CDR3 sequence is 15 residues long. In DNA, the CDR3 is TGTGCCAGCAGGGGGGCAGGAACCCGGGACGGCGAGCAGTACTTC. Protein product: CASRGAGTRDGEQYF.

The DNA for the CDR3 is TGTGCCAGCAGTGAACGAGCATATACGCAGTATTTT. Its protein is CASSERAYTQYF. The rearrangement links TRBV2 to TRBJ2-3; no firm D call. The CDR3 totals 12 residues. Germline V gene data show CDR1 as SNHLY and CDR2 as FYNNEI. V was pared by 2 bases and J by 7 bases, with 7 bases between.

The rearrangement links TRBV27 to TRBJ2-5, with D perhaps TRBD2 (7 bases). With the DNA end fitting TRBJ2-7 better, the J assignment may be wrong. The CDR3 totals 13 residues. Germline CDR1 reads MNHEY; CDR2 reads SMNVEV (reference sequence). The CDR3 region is CASAGGGGYEQYF. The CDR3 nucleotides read TGTGCCAGCGCTGGGGGCGGGGGCTACGAGCAGTACTTC.

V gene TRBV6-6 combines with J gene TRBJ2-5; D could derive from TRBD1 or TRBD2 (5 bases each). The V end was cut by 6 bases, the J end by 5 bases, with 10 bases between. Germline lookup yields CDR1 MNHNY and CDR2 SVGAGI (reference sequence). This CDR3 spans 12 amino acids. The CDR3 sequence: CASRGEGETQYF. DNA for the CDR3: TGTGCCAGCAGGGGTGAGGGGGAGACCCAGTACTTC.